Below are 31 T cell receptor beta chains sequenced from a single sample in a study of CD8 T cells in Susac syndrome. RNA amounts of about 0.45 to 1 ug underwent reverse transcription with random hexamers. Using its own MiXCR run on the immunoSEQ multiplex PCR reads, TCRdb lists one record per CDR3 protein. The sample contains hundreds of thousands of distinct CDR3 sequences, 75% to 90% of which appear only once. The sample was CD8+ T cells from PBMCs. The receptors originated from a human donor with multiple sclerosis.

The rearrangement links TRBV4-1 to TRBJ1-5, with unresolved D. Trimming took off 5 bases at V and 0 bases at J, with 14 bases between the two ends. CDR1 is MGHRA and CDR2 is YSYEKL in the germline V gene. The CDR3 is 16 amino acids. The CDR3 nucleotides are TGCGCCAGCAGCTTGGGTTTTGGGTATAGCAATCAGCCCCAGCATTTT. It is translated as CASSLGFGYSNQPQHF.

The rearrangement joins TRBV7-9 to TRBJ2-1, with unresolved D. The CDR3 consists of 14 residues. The V end lost 4 bases, the J end lost 0 bases, and 7 bases lay between the germline ends. The V gene's germline CDR1 is SEHNR and CDR2 FQNEAQ (reference sequence). DNA of the CDR3: TGTGCCAGCAGCTCCAGCTTCTCCTACAATGAGCAGTTCTTC. This sequence encodes CASSSSFSYNEQFF.

The chain links TRBV7-9 to TRBJ2-1; perhaps TRBD2 as D (6 bases). V shed 5 bases and J shed 7 bases, with 15 bases lying between them. The CDR3 loop spans 14 amino acids. Germline V gene sequence: CDR1 SEHNR, CDR2 FQNEAQ (reference sequence). CDR3 coding DNA: TGTGCCAGCAGCGTTGGGGAGGCCGCTAATGAGCAGTTCTTC. Translation gives CASSVGEAANEQFF.

This rearrangement joins TRBV7-9 to TRBJ1-1; TRBD1 is a possible D gene (6 bases). V shed 1 base and J shed 0 bases, with 15 bases lying between them. The CDR3 sequence is 17 residues long. Germline values: CDR1 SEHNR, CDR2 FQNEAQ (reference sequence). As DNA, the CDR3 is TGTGCCAGCAGCTTAGGGTGGCAGGGGACCATGAACACTGAAGCTTTCTTT. It yields the protein CASSLGWQGTMNTEAFF.

The J gene is TRBJ1-4, the V gene TRBV14; D remains unclear. V gave up 0 bases and J gave up 3 bases, with 11 bases separating them. This CDR3 region has 16 residues. Per the germline V gene, CDR1 is SGHDN and CDR2 is FVKESK. The CDR3 nucleotides are TGTGCCAGCAGCCAAGATAAAGGGATGGCTAATGAAAAACTGTTTTTT. Translated, it gives CASSQDKGMANEKLFF.

The rearrangement joins TRBV19 to TRBJ1-5, with a possible D match to TRBD1 (6 bases). Germline CDR1 is LNHDA and CDR2 is SQIVND (reference sequence). CDR3 length: 15 amino acids. Trimming shortened V by 4 bases and J by 2 bases, and 12 bases separated the two germline ends. CDR3 nucleotides: TGTGCCAGTAGTACTACAGGGCTGGGCAATCAGCCCCAGCATTTT. This encodes CASSTTGLGNQPQHF.

The chain has TRBV27 and TRBJ2-1; no definite D call. The germline V and J ends were trimmed by 2 bases and 4 bases, with 6 bases remaining between them. The CDR3 extends over 13 amino acids. Germline CDR1 reads MNHEY; CDR2 reads SMNVEV (reference sequence). CDR3 loop: CASSLNLYNEQFF. The CDR3 DNA reads as TGTGCCAGCAGTTTAAACTTGTACAATGAGCAGTTCTTC.

The V gene is TRBV4-1, the J gene TRBJ2-7, with a possible D match to TRBD2 (5 bases). Trimming removed 4 bases at V and 3 bases at J, with 16 bases between. This CDR3 region has 15 residues. Germline CDR1 reads MGHRA; CDR2 reads YSYEKL. Written as DNA, the CDR3 is TGCGCCAGCAGCCCGTCCACGGAGGCTATCTACGAGCAGTACTTC. This translates into CASSPSTEAIYEQYF.

In this sample, this clonotype turned up once. V usage is TRBV10-3 and J usage is TRBJ2-2; 12 nucleotides agree with TRBD2. With V trimmed by 6 bases and J by 0 bases, 8 bases remained unmatched. The CDR3 has 18 residues. CDR1 is ENHRY, CDR2 SYGVKD, per germline. CDR3 DNA: TGTGCCATCAGATCCCCACTAGCGGGGGGCGCGAACACCGGGGAGCTGTTTTTT. Protein sequence: CAIRSPLAGGANTGELFF.

This clonotype was seen a single time. J is TRBJ2-1 and V is TRBV30, with 10 bases matching TRBD2. The CDR3 runs to 17 residues. Germline V gene sequence: CDR1 GTSNPN, CDR2 SVGIG (reference sequence). V gave up 0 bases and J gave up 3 bases; unmatched junction bases: 8. The CDR3: CAWSVGLAGAGYNEQFF. The CDR3 coding sequence is TGTGCCTGGAGTGTAGGGCTAGCGGGAGCGGGCTACAATGAGCAGTTCTTC.

This rearrangement joins TRBV7-7 to TRBJ2-5, with 8 bases matching TRBD1. This CDR3 has 15 residues. V shed 1 base, J shed 4 bases, and the junction held 5 bases outside the gene matches. Germline values: CDR1 SSHAT, CDR2 FNYEAQ (reference sequence). The CDR3 sequence is CASSLETGVPETQYF. The DNA of the CDR3 is TGTGCCAGCAGCTTAGAGACAGGGGTACCAGAGACCCAGTACTTC.

The chain recombines TRBV20-1 with TRBJ2-7; unclear D gene. The CDR3 has 17 residues. V lost 3 bases and J 2 bases, leaving 23 bases between the germline ends. Germline V gene sequence: CDR1 DFQATT, CDR2 SNEGSKA (reference sequence). Here the CDR3 DNA reads TGCAGTGCTAGGCCCACGGCTACTCGGTACCAGGCCTACGAGCAGTACTTC. Translation gives CSARPTATRYQAYEQYF.

In regard to this clonotype: Compared with germline, one end of the junction differs, possibly owing to a read error. The chain has TRBV27 and TRBJ2-3, with D unclear. CDR1 MNHEY and CDR2 SMNVEV come from the germline V gene (reference sequence). The CDR3 sequence is 16 residues long. The CDR3 loop is CAISLFPQTSTDTQYF. The CDR3 DNA reads as TGTGCCATCAGTTTATTTCCTCAGACTAGCACAGATACGCAGTATTTT.

J is TRBJ2-2 and V is TRBV6-1, with 10 bases matching TRBD1. The CDR3 has 18 residues. CDR1 MNHNS and CDR2 SASEGT come from the germline V gene. Trimming cost V 5 bases and J 2 bases; bases outside gene matches: 11. CDR3 region: CASSTTGGASYNTGELFF. DNA of the CDR3: TGTGCCAGCAGTACGACAGGGGGCGCTTCCTATAACACCGGGGAGCTGTTTTTT.

The chain is built from TRBV19 and TRBJ2-3; TRBD1 is a possible D gene (6 bases). V dropped 4 bases and J dropped 3 bases, with 20 bases sitting between them. The CDR3 length is 17 residues. Germline V CDR1 and CDR2: LNHDA, SQIVND (reference sequence). The CDR3 is CASSTPLPGAGTDTQYF. In DNA, the CDR3 is TGTGCCAGTAGTACCCCCCTCCCAGGGGCCGGAACAGATACGCAGTATTTT.

The CDR3 DNA sequence: TGTGCCAGTAGTCTGGGGGACAGCATTTACGAGCAGTACTTC. Its translation is CASSLGDSIYEQYF. The V call is TRBV19, the J call TRBJ2-7, with 7 bases fitting TRBD1. The CDR3 length is 14 residues. V lost 5 bases to trimming and J lost 4 bases; unmatched junction nucleotides: 8. The germline V gene has CDR1 LNHDA and CDR2 SQIVND (reference sequence).

This chain links TRBV4-1 with TRBJ2-1; D might be TRBD2 (6 bases). Germline CDR1 reads MGHRA; CDR2 reads YSYEKL. V was cut by 1 base and J by 6 bases, with 13 bases left in between. The CDR3 has 15 residues. The CDR3 coding sequence is TGCGCCAGCAGCCAAGCTAGCGCGGTCGGCAATGAGCAGTTCTTC. It specifies CASSQASAVGNEQFF.

This chain connects TRBV7-9 to TRBJ2-5; perhaps D is TRBD1 or TRBD2 (6 bases each). The CDR3 sequence is 17 residues long. Germline CDR1 SEHNR, CDR2 FQNEAQ (reference sequence). V lost 5 bases and J 5 bases, leaving 24 bases between the germline ends. The CDR3 DNA follows: TGTGCCAGCAGCGCAGGTCCGGGGGCGCATTCGACGGAGACCCAGTACTTC. Its protein product is CASSAGPGAHSTETQYF. The full variable domain, in which reference TRBV7-9 and TRBJ2-5 provide the parts outside the CDR3, is DTGVSQNPRHKITKRGQNVTFRCDPISEHNRLYWYRQTLGQGPEFLTYFQNEAQLEKSRLLSDRFSAERPKGSFSTLEIQRTEQGDSAMYLCASSAGPGAHSTETQYFGPGTRLLVL.

The chain combines TRBV27 with TRBJ2-1, with 12 bases identical to TRBD2. Germline-derived CDR1 and CDR2 are MNHEY and SMNVEV (reference sequence). The CDR3 totals 15 residues. Trimming took 3 bases from V and 5 from J; bases not matched to a gene: 2. CDR3 DNA: TGTGCCAGCAGTTTTCTAGCGGGAGGGGACAATGAGCAGTTCTTC. This gives the protein CASSFLAGGDNEQFF.

This sequence joins TRBV28 and TRBJ2-7, with TRBD1 matching 7 bases. The germline gives CDR1 MDHEN, CDR2 SYDVKM. J gave up 1 base and V 5 bases, and 11 bases lay outside the gene matches. The CDR3 runs to 16 residues. CDR3: CASSPRTGFFSYEQYF. CDR3 DNA: TGTGCCAGCAGTCCAAGGACAGGTTTCTTTTCCTACGAGCAGTACTTC.

This chain joins TRBV5-4 and TRBJ2-2; 7 positions agree with TRBD2. This CDR3 is 15 amino acids long. CDR1 is SGHNT, CDR2 YYREEE, per germline (reference sequence). Losses at the gene ends were 4 bases for V and 3 bases for J; bases not matched to a gene: 6. CDR3 DNA: TGTGCCAGCAGCCCGGGAGGCCAGTACACCGGGGAGCTGTTTTTT. Residues: CASSPGGQYTGELFF.

CDR3 coding DNA: TGTGCCAGCAGTTTAATCGCGGGAGGAGACAATGAGCAGTTCTTC. Amino acid sequence: CASSLIAGGDNEQFF. This chain links TRBV27 with TRBJ2-1, with TRBD2 matching over 8 bases. J was trimmed by 5 bases and V by 2 bases; bases with no gene match: 5. The length of the CDR3 is 15 residues. Germline CDR1 and CDR2: MNHEY and SMNVEV (reference sequence).

This clonotype was counted once. The chain is built from TRBV9 and TRBJ2-1; D might be TRBD1 or TRBD2, each matching 5 bases. Looked up from germline, CDR1 is SGDLS and CDR2 is YYNGEE. The V end was cut by 3 bases, the J end by 12 bases, with 25 bases between. This CDR3 is built from 16 residues. The CDR3 reads CASSAGFRDPPQGQFF. CDR3 in DNA: TGTGCCAGCAGCGCTGGCTTCCGGGACCCGCCTCAGGGGCAGTTCTTC.

This chain joins TRBV25-1 and TRBJ1-1; 9 bases fit TRBD1. J was trimmed by 3 bases and V by 8 bases; bases with no gene match: 4. The CDR3 covers 13 residues. Germline CDR1 MGHDK, CDR2 SYGVNS. CDR3 in amino acids: CASLDRGYTEAFF. CDR3 DNA: TGTGCCAGCTTGGACAGGGGTTACACTGAAGCTTTCTTT.

The chain recombines TRBV5-1 with TRBJ1-5; D possibly corresponds to TRBD1 (5 bases). The germline V gene encodes CDR1 SGHRS and CDR2 YFSETQ. The CDR3 covers 16 residues. V gave up 4 bases and J gave up 0 bases, with 14 bases separating them. The CDR3 reads CASSPSGPYSNQPQHF. In nucleotides, the CDR3 is TGCGCCAGCAGCCCCTCAGGGCCTTATAGCAATCAGCCCCAGCATTTT.

The gene calls are TRBV6-1 and TRBJ1-2, with a possible D match to TRBD1 (6 bases). Trimming shortened V by 1 base and J by 4 bases, and 13 bases separated the two germline ends. The CDR3 has 15 amino acids. In germline, CDR1 is MNHNS, CDR2 SASEGT. The CDR3 loop is CASSEGGGQFYGYTF. The CDR3 DNA reads as TGTGCCAGCAGTGAAGGGGGTGGACAGTTCTATGGCTACACCTTC.

This sequence joins TRBV7-2 and TRBJ1-1; a possible D gene is TRBD1 (5 bases). The CDR3 runs to 12 residues. Germline V gene sequence: CDR1 SGHTA, CDR2 FQGNSA. V was shortened by 1 base and J by 8 bases, with 8 bases between the two germline ends. The CDR3 DNA reads TGTGCCAGCAGCTTAGTATGGGGGGAAGCTTTCTTT. Its translation is CASSLVWGEAFF.

The rearrangement links TRBV24-1 to TRBJ2-7; 10 bases map to TRBD2. CDR1 is KGHDR and CDR2 is SFDVKD in the germline V gene. The V gene end was trimmed by 3 bases and the J gene end by 0 bases; junction bases not matched to a gene: 7. The CDR3 spans 17 residues. The CDR3 coding sequence is TGTGCCACCAGTGATGCCCCCCTAGCGGGGGCCTCCTACGAGCAGTACTTC. This codes for CATSDAPLAGASYEQYF.

The chain recombines TRBV9 with TRBJ1-2; D is perhaps TRBD1 (5 bases). V lost 4 bases, J lost 3 bases, and 10 bases lay in between. CDR1 and CDR2 (germline): SGDLS, YYNGEE. The CDR3 consists of 13 residues. The CDR3 reads CASSPSGDYGYTF. The CDR3 DNA reads TGTGCCAGCAGCCCGTCGGGGGACTATGGCTACACCTTC.

V is TRBV27 and J is TRBJ2-1, with D uncertain. There are 14 residues in the CDR3. Germline assignment: CDR1 MNHEY and CDR2 SMNVEV (reference sequence). Trimming took 11 bases from V and 8 from J, leaving 22 bases between them. This CDR3 reads CARPPAGAIYEQFF. CDR3 in DNA: TGTGCCCGCCCGCCGGCCGGAGCCATCTATGAGCAGTTCTTC.

This chain connects TRBV4-1 to TRBJ2-7; possible D gene TRBD2, 6 bases. The CDR3 loop spans 14 amino acids. Trimming left V 0 bases short and J 3 bases short, with 9 bases between. The germline V gene encodes CDR1 MGHRA and CDR2 YSYEKL. This CDR3 is CASSQERTNYEQYF. As DNA, the CDR3 is TGCGCCAGCAGCCAAGAACGGACTAACTACGAGCAGTACTTC.